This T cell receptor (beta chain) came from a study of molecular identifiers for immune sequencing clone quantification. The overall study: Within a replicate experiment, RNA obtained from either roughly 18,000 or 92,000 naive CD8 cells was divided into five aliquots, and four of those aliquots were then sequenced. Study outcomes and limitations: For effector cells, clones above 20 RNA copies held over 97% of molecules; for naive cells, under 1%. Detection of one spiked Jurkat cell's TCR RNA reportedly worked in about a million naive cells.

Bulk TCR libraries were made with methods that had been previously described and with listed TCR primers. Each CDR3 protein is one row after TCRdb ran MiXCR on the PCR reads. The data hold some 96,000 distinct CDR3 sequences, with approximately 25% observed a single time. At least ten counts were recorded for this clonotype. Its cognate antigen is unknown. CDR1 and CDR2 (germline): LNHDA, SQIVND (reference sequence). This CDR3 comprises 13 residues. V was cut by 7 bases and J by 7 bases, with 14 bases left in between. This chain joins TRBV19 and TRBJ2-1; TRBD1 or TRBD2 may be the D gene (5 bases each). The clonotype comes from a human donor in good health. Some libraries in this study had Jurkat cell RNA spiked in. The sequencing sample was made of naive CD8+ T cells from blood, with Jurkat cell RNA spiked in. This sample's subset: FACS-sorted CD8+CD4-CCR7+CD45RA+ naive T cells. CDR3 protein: CASTSLGTNEQFF. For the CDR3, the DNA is TGTGCCAGTACCTCCCTGGGGACGAATGAGCAGTTCTTC.